This TCR beta chain is from a study of sequential checkpoint blockade in melanoma. Study-wide context: First-line arms were nivolumab then ipilimumab, or the reverse, randomized 1:1. Each arm's sequence ended with maintenance nivolumab.

The table came from immunoSEQ multiplex PCR; TCRdb's copy has only in-frame clones and leaves some out. The data show about 18,000 clones, about 69% seen once. As to treatment: randomized to nivolumab then ipilimumab (arm A) or the reverse (arm B). PBMC sorting kept live CD3+CD8+ cells without CD19 or CD56. V was clipped by 1 base and J by 6 bases, with 10 bases between them. This CDR3 contains 14 residues. The germline CDR1 and CDR2 sequences are SGHNT and YYREEE (reference sequence). This sequence originates from a human donor with melanoma. The chain has TRBV5-4 and TRBJ2-2; D unresolved. The sequenced sample was CD8+ T cells sorted from blood (inferred from file names), obtained from a patient given nivolumab and ipilimumab in sequence. The CDR3 protein is CASSLQSFPGELFF. Here the CDR3 DNA reads TGTGCCAGCAGCTTGCAGTCTTTCCCCGGGGAGCTGTTTTTT.